These T cell receptor beta chains were read from a single sample in a study of T cells after yellow fever vaccination. TCRdb called the 5' RACE reads again in MiXCR, with one record for every CDR3 protein. This repertoire shows around 310,000 distinct CDR3 sequences, approximately 3.8% found once; its top ten account for around 20%. The input for sequencing was PBMCs, taken on the day of the yellow fever booster vaccination. The source of these receptors is a man younger than 30 who received the YFV17D yellow fever vaccine. The CDR3 runs from the conserved cysteine through the conserved F or W. A D gene is named only where the DNA matches it firmly. Size tells how often a clone was seen (once, few, many) or the class of an expanded clone, and some rows leave it out.

cdr3_length,clone_size,d_call,v_call,j_call,cdr3_nt,cdr3_aa
14,NA,NA,TRBV30,TRBJ2-1,TGTGCCTGGAGTGGTGGAGACAGCTACAATGAGCAGTTCTTC,CAWSGGDSYNEQFF
17,many,NA,TRBV5-6,TRBJ2-2,TGTGCCAGCAGCTTGGGGTGGAGTCTGGATGGAACCGGGGAGCTGTTTTTT,CASSLGWSLDGTGELFF
15,many,NA,TRBV5-1,TRBJ2-3,TGCGCCAGCAGCTTGGCCGGGGGGCTCGAGGATACGCAGTATTTT,CASSLAGGLEDTQYF
15,NA,NA,TRBV7-2,TRBJ1-2,TGTGCCAGCAGCTTAGTATCGGGGACTAACTATGGCTACACCTTC,CASSLVSGTNYGYTF
18,few,TRBD2,TRBV7-9,TRBJ2-1,TGTGCCAGCAGCCACTATAGCGGGGCCCTCCAATATAACAATGAGCAGTTCTTC,CASSHYSGALQYNNEQFF
13,few,NA,TRBV3-1,TRBJ1-2,TGTGCCAGCAGCCAAGGAGGGGTGGATGGCTACACCTTC,CASSQGGVDGYTF
17,few,TRBD1,TRBV27,TRBJ1-1,TGTGCCAGCAACTTCCTTATGACAGGGGCCCAGGGCACTGAAGCTTTCTTT,CASNFLMTGAQGTEAFF
17,NA,TRBD2,TRBV11-2,TRBJ2-2,TGTGCCAGCAGCTCTCCACTAGCGGGGGGAGGCACCGGGGAGCTGTTTTTT,CASSSPLAGGGTGELFF
13,NA,TRBD1,TRBV5-4,TRBJ2-1,TGTGCCAGCAGGGACAGGGTGGTCAATGAGCAGTTCTTC,CASRDRVVNEQFF
15,many,TRBD1,TRBV5-1,TRBJ2-1,TGCGCCAGCAGCTTGGGACAGGGGCCAGGGGATGAGCAGTTCTTC,CASSLGQGPGDEQFF
18,NA,TRBD1,TRBV7-2,TRBJ2-2,TGTGCCAGCAGCTTAGGGGGGTACAGGGGGGAATACACCGGGGAGCTGTTTTTT,CASSLGGYRGEYTGELFF
15,NA,NA,TRBV7-9,TRBJ1-2,TGTGCCAGCAGCTTAACGTCGGTAGGGGGATATGGCTACACCTTC,CASSLTSVGGYGYTF
15,many,NA,TRBV6-1,TRBJ1-6,TGTGCCAGCCACCCGAGGAGGGAAACAAATTCACCCCTCCACTTT,CASHPRRETNSPLHF
15,many,TRBD2,TRBV20-1,TRBJ2-1,TGCAGTGCTAGAGATCCCCAGCGGGGGGGCCTCGAGCAGTTCTTC,CSARDPQRGGLEQFF
16,many,TRBD2,TRBV7-9,TRBJ2-7,TGTGCCAGCAGCTTAATGGGGGGGAAAAGCTCCTACGAGCAGTACTTC,CASSLMGGKSSYEQYF
11,many,NA,TRBV20-1,TRBJ1-2,TGCAGTGCCTCTCGGGGGGAAAGCTACACCTTC,CSASRGESYTF
15,NA,NA,TRBV7-2,TRBJ1-6,TGTGCCAGCAGCTTCGACGGGGTATTTAATTCACCCCTCCACTTT,CASSFDGVFNSPLHF
13,many,NA,TRBV20-1,TRBJ2-1,TGCAGTGCTAGCGGGGGGCATGGAAATGAGCAGTTCTTC,CSASGGHGNEQFF
13,many,NA,TRBV7-3,TRBJ1-2,TGTGCCAGCAGCTTAAGTCCTAACTATGGCTACACCTTC,CASSLSPNYGYTF
14,many,TRBD1,TRBV9,TRBJ2-7,TGTGCCAGCAGCGTCTCACAGGGGCCCCACGAGCAGTACTTC,CASSVSQGPHEQYF
16,many,NA,TRBV7-2,TRBJ2-3,TGTGCCAGCAGCTTAAGAGGCGGCAGCCCACGGGATACGCAGTATTTT,CASSLRGGSPRDTQYF
14,NA,NA,TRBV30,TRBJ2-5,TGTGCCACAAACCCGGGCCTTCTGGGAGAGACCCAGTACTTC,CATNPGLLGETQYF
13,few,NA,TRBV20-1,TRBJ1-3,TGCAGTGCTAGAGGGTTCGGTGGAAACACCATATATTTT,CSARGFGGNTIYF
15,many,NA,TRBV5-1,TRBJ2-2,TGCGCCAGCAGCCGGGACGGCGGGAACACCGGGGAGCTGTTTTTT,CASSRDGGNTGELFF
16,NA,TRBD1,TRBV27,TRBJ1-5,TGTGCCAGCAGTCCACGTCCGCAGGGGGAGAATCAGCCCCAGCATTTT,CASSPRPQGENQPQHF
14,NA,NA,TRBV18,TRBJ2-7,TGTGCCAGCTCACCGGCATGGGGTGGCTACGAGCAGTACTTC,CASSPAWGGYEQYF
13,few,NA,TRBV12-3/TRBV12-4,TRBJ2-7,TGTGCCAGCAGTTCCCGCCTAGCGCTCGAGCAGTACTTC,CASSSRLALEQYF
15,many,TRBD2,TRBV20-1,TRBJ2-3,TGCAGTGCTCGGACTAGCGGGGGGGTGCCAGATACGCAGTATTTT,CSARTSGGVPDTQYF
16,NA,NA,TRBV5-8,TRBJ1-6,TGTGCCAGCAGGGGAATAATGGGGATCTATAATTCACCCCTCCACTTT,CASRGIMGIYNSPLHF
18,NA,NA,TRBV5-1,TRBJ1-6,TGCGCCAGCAGCTTGGCCAGTTCAGGAGGGGGAGATAATTCACCCCTCCACTTT,CASSLASSGGGDNSPLHF
13,NA,NA,TRBV12-3/TRBV12-4,TRBJ2-3,TGTGCCAGCAGTTTAGGGCGGAAAGATACGCAGTATTTT,CASSLGRKDTQYF
15,NA,NA,TRBV5-4,TRBJ2-3,TGTGCCAGCAGCCCCCGGGACGGAAGCACAGATACGCAGTATTTT,CASSPRDGSTDTQYF
16,few,NA,TRBV7-2,TRBJ2-3,TGTGCCAGCAGCACTCGGACACGGCTGGAGGCAGGTACGCAGTATTTT,CASSTRTRLEAGTQYF
13,few,NA,TRBV5-1,TRBJ2-5,TGCGCCAGCAGCCCCCGTTTTGGAGAGACCCAGTACTTC,CASSPRFGETQYF
15,few,NA,TRBV7-2,TRBJ1-1,TGTGCCAGCAGCTTAGCGGGCGGGTCGGGGACTGAAGCTTTCTTT,CASSLAGGSGTEAFF
12,few,NA,TRBV6-5,TRBJ2-7,TGTGCCAGCAGTTACAGGGATCAAGAGCAGTACTTC,CASSYRDQEQYF
12,many,NA,TRBV11-2,TRBJ1-2,TGTGCCAGCAGCCCCCTTTACTATGGCTACACCTTC,CASSPLYYGYTF
14,few,NA,TRBV20-1,TRBJ2-1,TGCAGTGCTGCAGCTCCCAGCTCCTACAATGAGCAGTTCTTC,CSAAAPSSYNEQFF
12,many,NA,TRBV5-5,TRBJ2-4,TGTGCCAGCAGCTTGAAGGCAGACATTCAGTACTTC,CASSLKADIQYF
16,many,TRBD2,TRBV5-1,TRBJ2-1,TGCGCCAGCAGCCAAAACCTAGCGGGCACCGGCAATGAGCAGTTCTTC,CASSQNLAGTGNEQFF
16,many,NA,TRBV11-2,TRBJ2-3,TGTGCCAGCAGCACCGGCGGAGGGTCCACGAGAGATACGCAGTATTTT,CASSTGGGSTRDTQYF
15,many,NA,TRBV4-1,TRBJ2-7,TGCGCCAGCAGCCAAGGAGGGGTAGGATCCCACGAGCAGTACTTC,CASSQGGVGSHEQYF
16,NA,TRBD1,TRBV7-6,TRBJ1-1,TGTGCCAGCAGCTTAGAGCAGGGGGCCGGGGTCACTGAAGCTTTCTTT,CASSLEQGAGVTEAFF
11,many,NA,TRBV27,TRBJ1-2,TGTGCCAGCGGCGCTAACTATGGCTACACCTTC,CASGANYGYTF
13,many,NA,TRBV6-2/TRBV6-3,TRBJ1-1,TGTGCCAGCACCACGGTAGGGTCCACTGAAGCTTTCTTT,CASTTVGSTEAFF
13,NA,NA,TRBV6-5,TRBJ2-1,TGTGCCAGCAGTTACCCAGGGTCCAGTGAGCAGTTCTTC,CASSYPGSSEQFF
14,many,TRBD2,TRBV12-3/TRBV12-4,TRBJ2-7,TGTGCCAGCAGTCCCCGAGCGGGGGGGCGTGAGCAGTACTTC,CASSPRAGGREQYF
11,NA,NA,TRBV19,TRBJ1-1,TGTGCCAGTAGATGGGGGGATGAAGCTTTCTTT,CASRWGDEAFF
16,few,TRBD2,TRBV7-9,TRBJ2-3,TGTGCCAGCAGCTTAGGAGCGGGGGGCCGCACAGATACGCAGTATTTT,CASSLGAGGRTDTQYF
15,NA,TRBD2,TRBV7-2,TRBJ2-7,TGTGCCAGCAGATTTGGACTAGCGGGGGCCTACGAGCAGTACTTC,CASRFGLAGAYEQYF
14,few,TRBD2,TRBV4-3,TRBJ2-5,TGCGCCAGCAGCCAACTAGCGGGGTTGGAGACCCAGTACTTC,CASSQLAGLETQYF
15,many,TRBD2,TRBV7-8,TRBJ2-1,TGTGCCAGCAGCGGGGGGACTAGCTCGGTTAATGAGCAGTTCTTC,CASSGGTSSVNEQFF